The 6 T cell receptor beta chains listed next were all sequenced from one sample in a study of cytomegalovirus exposure and HLA in healthy donors. This PCR relied on a set of 60 Vbeta primers and 13 Jbeta primers. Assay: immunoSEQ multiplex PCR; the TCRdb copy retains only in-frame clones and omits some. Here the sample spans over 130,000 clones, 60% to 85% being singletons. The material sequenced was PBMCs. The source of these receptors is a man aged 50 to 59 in good health and CMV-seropositive.

This clone was observed once. The V and J genes are TRBV5-1 and TRBJ2-5; D ambiguous. Trimming took 0 bases from V and 4 from J, leaving 13 bases between them. The CDR3 loop spans 15 amino acids. The germline V gene encodes CDR1 SGHRS and CDR2 YFSETQ. The CDR3 nucleotides are TGCGCCAGCAGCTTGGGACTGCTCCTCCGAGAGACCCAGTACTTC. This sequence encodes CASSLGLLLRETQYF. Using reference TRBV5-1 and TRBJ2-5 for the parts outside the CDR3, the full variable domain is KAGVTQTPRYLIKTRGQQVTLSCSPISGHRSVSWYQQTPGQGLQFLFEYFSETQRNKGNFPGRFSGRQFSNSRSEMNVSTLELGDSALYLCASSLGLLLRETQYFGPGTRLLVL.

This clone was seen only a few times. The V call is TRBV6-6, the J call TRBJ1-2; TRBD1 is a possible D gene (6 bases). The V gene's germline CDR1 is MNHNY and CDR2 SVGAGI (reference sequence). This CDR3 contains 12 residues. V lost 5 bases to trimming and J lost 7 bases, with 11 bases between them. DNA of the CDR3: TGTGCCAGCAGTCAGGGGACCTTTGGCTACACCTTC. Amino acids: CASSQGTFGYTF.

This clone was seen only once. V and J are TRBV7-2 and TRBJ1-5; 7 nucleotides align to TRBD1. V trimming: 5 bases; J trimming: 3 bases; junction bases outside the gene matches: 7. This CDR3 comprises 15 residues. CDR1 and CDR2 (germline): SGHTA, FQGNSA. CDR3 bases: TGTGCCAGCAGCACCGAGACAGGGTTCAATCAGCCCCAGCATTTT. This sequence encodes CASSTETGFNQPQHF. Full variable domain (remainder filled in from reference TRBV7-2 and TRBJ1-5): GAGVSQSPSNKVTEKGKDVELRCDPISGHTALYWYRQSLGQGLEFLIYFQGNSAPDKSGLPSDRFSAERTGGSVSTLTIQRTQQEDSAVYLCASSTETGFNQPQHFGDGTRLSIL.

CDR3 in DNA: TGCGCCAGCAGCCCTACACCACTAGCGGGTCAGGGCGGTGACAATGAGCAGTTCTTC. This codes for CASSPTPLAGQGGDNEQFF. The V gene is TRBV4-1, the J gene TRBJ2-1, with 9 bases fitting TRBD2. The CDR3 length is 19 residues. V gave up 4 bases and J gave up 5 bases; unmatched junction bases: 18. CDR1 and CDR2 from the germline V gene are MGHRA and YSYEKL.

The chain employs TRBV5-5 and TRBJ2-1, with D tentatively TRBD1 (5 bases). The V end lost 3 bases, the J end lost 3 bases, and 10 bases lay between the germline ends. Looked up from germline, CDR1 is SGHKS and CDR2 is YYEKEE (reference sequence). The CDR3 has 14 amino acids. The CDR3 nucleotides are TGTGCCAGCAGCTCGACAGTGATCTACAATGAGCAGTTCTTC. As protein: CASSSTVIYNEQFF.

The chain is built from TRBV6-1 and TRBJ1-5, with D perhaps matching TRBD1 (5 bases). V shed 1 base and J shed 7 bases, with 11 bases lying between them. The CDR3 spans 14 residues. CDR1 and CDR2 (germline): MNHNS, SASEGT. The CDR3 spells CASSEGLRGQPQHF. CDR3 nucleotide sequence: TGTGCCAGCAGTGAAGGGCTTAGGGGACAGCCCCAGCATTTT.